The T cell receptor (beta chain) under discussion was sequenced for a study of neoadjuvant anti-PD-1 for oral cavity cancer. Looking at the study overall: Around day 43, patients without progression received a fourth nivolumab dose before surgery.

Time point here: after neoadjuvant nivolumab, at surgical resection. Study-wide findings and caveats: Treg/Th17 ratio rose with pretreatment blood and fell with post-treatment tumor TCRbeta clonality. With three patients per group, TCR findings need larger cohorts.

The data were produced by immunoSEQ multiplex PCR, yet TCRdb's version contains in-frame clones alone and is incomplete. The sample includes approximately 12,000 clones, around 75% of them seen just once. The CDR3 is 12 residues long. In germline, CDR1 is MNHNS, CDR2 SASEGT. Trimming removed 7 bases from V and 4 bases from J, with 10 bases in between. Note on this clone: Antigen unknown.

The starting material was PBMCs, obtained after nivolumab (anti-PD-1) treatment. The chain couples TRBV6-1 to TRBJ2-5; tentative D call: TRBD1 (6 bases). This receptor was taken from a person aged 35-79 years with oral cavity squamous cell carcinoma. The CDR3 here is CASTTGLETQYF. The DNA for the CDR3 is TGTGCCAGCACCACAGGGCTAGAGACCCAGTACTTC.